This passage covers 20 T cell receptor beta chains from one sample sequenced in a study of blood T cell repertoires in COVID-19. Produced via immunoSEQ multiplex PCR; TCRdb's table is partial and in-frame only. The table lists around 56,000 clones, 65% to 90% of them singletons. The sample taken for sequencing was peripheral blood. Source of these receptors: a woman over 75 with active or convalescent COVID-19.

The rearrangement links TRBV13 to TRBJ1-5; D gene unclear. There are 15 residues in the CDR3. The V end was cut by 3 bases, the J end by 3 bases, with 12 bases between. CDR1 and CDR2 from the germline V gene are PRHDT and FYEKMQ (reference sequence). CDR3 DNA: TGTGCCAGCAGCTTTGGAGGGAGAATCAATCAGCCCCAGCATTTT. Its protein is CASSFGGRINQPQHF.

The chain is built from TRBV6-5 and TRBJ1-2; the match to TRBD1 covers 10 bases. The germline CDR1 and CDR2 sequences are MNHEY and SVGAGI. This CDR3 is 15 amino acids long. The V gene end was trimmed by 2 bases and the J gene end by 5 bases; junction bases not matched to a gene: 5. Here the CDR3 reads CASSYGGTGVYGYTF. DNA of the CDR3: TGTGCCAGCAGTTACGGTGGGACAGGGGTTTATGGCTACACCTTC.

The chain links TRBV18 to TRBJ1-1; TRBD1 aligns across 11 bases. V lost 3 bases and J lost 0; bases outside the gene matches: 3. Germline CDR1 reads KGHSH; CDR2 reads LQKENI. This CDR3 region has 16 residues. The CDR3: CASSPGQGVLNTEAFF. The CDR3 DNA follows: TGTGCCAGCTCACCGGGACAGGGGGTTCTGAACACTGAAGCTTTCTTT. The full variable domain, with the rest looked up from reference TRBV18 and TRBJ1-1, is NAGVMQNPRHLVRRRGQEARLRCSPMKGHSHVYWYRQLPEEGLKFMVYLQKENIIDESGMPKERFSAEFPKEGPSILRIQQVVRGDSAAYFCASSPGQGVLNTEAFFGQGTRLTVV.

The chain has TRBV3-1 (or the pseudogene TRBV3-2) and TRBJ1-4, with 8 bases identical to TRBD1. This CDR3 is built from 14 residues. Germline V gene data show CDR1 as LGHDT and CDR2 as YNNKEL (reference sequence). J lost 8 bases, V lost 1 base, and 3 bases had no gene match. The CDR3 nucleotides read TGTGCCAGCAGCCAAGGACAGGGGAAGGAAAAACTGTTTTTT. Protein: CASSQGQGKEKLFF.

V usage is TRBV7-2 and J usage is TRBJ2-7; D not resolved. V was pared by 3 bases and J by 0 bases, with 6 bases between. Per the germline V gene, CDR1 is SGHTA and CDR2 is FQGNSA. The CDR3 is 13 amino acids. Here the CDR3 reads CASSFQDSYEQYF. In nucleotides, the CDR3 is TGTGCCAGCAGCTTTCAGGACTCCTACGAGCAGTACTTC. Variable domain in full (rest from reference TRBV7-2 and TRBJ2-7): GAGVSQSPSNKVTEKGKDVELRCDPISGHTALYWYRQSLGQGLEFLIYFQGNSAPDKSGLPSDRFSAERTGGSVSTLTIQRTQQEDSAVYLCASSFQDSYEQYFGPGTRLTVT.

The genes are TRBV29-1 and TRBJ2-1; D remains ambiguous. This CDR3 has 11 residues. In germline, CDR1 is SQVTM, CDR2 ANQGSEA. V was clipped by 3 bases and J by 4 bases, with 4 bases between them. CDR3 DNA: TGCAGCGTTGAGCAGTACAATGAGCAGTTCTTC. Protein: CSVEQYNEQFF.

The gene calls are TRBV2 and TRBJ2-7; no clear D. This CDR3 comprises 13 residues. The germline CDR1 and CDR2 sequences are SNHLY and FYNNEI. V was cut by 3 bases and J by 2 bases, with 8 bases left in between. CDR3 DNA: TGTGCCAGCAGTGATGGTCACACCTACGAGCAGTACTTC. Translated, it gives CASSDGHTYEQYF.

The V gene is TRBV6-2 or TRBV6-3, the J gene TRBJ2-5; 7 bases map to TRBD2. V lost 8 bases, J lost 1 base, and 7 bases stayed unmatched. Germline CDR1 is MNHEY and CDR2 is SVGEGT. This CDR3 is 14 amino acids long. This CDR3 is CASGPGLSQETQYF. The CDR3 bases are TGTGCCAGCGGCCCGGGACTATCCCAAGAGACCCAGTACTTC.

The chain uses TRBV9 and TRBJ2-6; 7 bases fit TRBD1. The CDR3 is made up of 17 amino acids. The V gene's germline CDR1 is SGDLS and CDR2 YYNGEE. Trimming at V came to 3 bases and at J to 0 bases, leaving 6 bases not matched to a gene. The CDR3 sequence is CASSGWDRLSGANVLTF. CDR3 coding DNA: TGTGCCAGCAGCGGCTGGGACAGACTCTCTGGGGCCAACGTCCTGACTTTC.

The chain links TRBV11-3 to TRBJ1-2, with 12 positions matching TRBD1. The CDR3 length is 15 residues. The trim removed 2 bases at V and 4 bases at J, leaving 2 bases unmatched. Germline CDR1 reads SGHNT; CDR2 reads YENEEA. DNA for the CDR3: TGTGCCAGCAGCTTATGGGACAGGGGGCTCTATGGCTACACCTTC. Translation gives CASSLWDRGLYGYTF. The full variable domain, rest sourced from reference TRBV11-3 and TRBJ1-2, is EAGVVQSPRYKIIEKKQPVAFWCNPISGHNTLYWYLQNLGQGPELLIRYENEEAVDDSQLPKDRFSAERLKGVDSTLKIQPAELGDSAVYLCASSLWDRGLYGYTFGSGTRLTVV.

The rearrangement uses TRBV5-1 and TRBJ2-7; 9 nucleotides line up with TRBD1. Trimming removed 4 bases from V and 2 bases from J; junction bases left unmatched: 7. Germline V gene sequence: CDR1 SGHRS, CDR2 YFSETQ. The CDR3 consists of 15 residues. CDR3: CASSPPGTGTYEQYF. The DNA for the CDR3 is TGCGCCAGCAGCCCCCCCGGGACAGGGACCTACGAGCAGTACTTC.

The rearrangement uses TRBV11-2 and TRBJ1-4, with 9 bases lining up with TRBD1. V lost 5 bases and J lost 5; bases outside the gene matches: 6. The CDR3 contains 15 residues. Germline CDR1 reads SGHAT; CDR2 reads FQNNGV. The CDR3 DNA is TGTGCCAGCAGCCAAGGGACAGGGAGGAATGAAAAACTGTTTTTT. Residues: CASSQGTGRNEKLFF.

The rearrangement links TRBV6-6 to TRBJ2-7; TRBD1 agrees at 9 bases. This CDR3 is 14 amino acids long. The V gene's germline CDR1 is MNHNY and CDR2 SVGAGI (reference sequence). After removal of 3 bases from V and 4 bases from J, the junction contained 4 bases not matched to a gene. In DNA form, the CDR3 reads TGTGCCAGCAGTTATGGACAGGGGCCATACGAGCAGTACTTC. This gives the protein CASSYGQGPYEQYF.

The chain uses TRBV3-1 (or the pseudogene TRBV3-2) and TRBJ1-2; 8 nucleotides line up with TRBD1. Germline CDR1 reads LGHDT; CDR2 reads YNNKEL (reference sequence). The CDR3 loop spans 14 amino acids. V shed 4 bases, J shed 4 bases, and the junction held 5 bases outside the gene matches. The CDR3 loop reads CASSLGQGPYGYTF. The CDR3 nucleotides are TGTGCCAGCAGCCTCGGACAGGGCCCCTATGGCTACACCTTC.

This chain uses TRBV18 with TRBJ1-2; D ambiguous. The CDR3 covers 12 residues. The ends were cut back, 3 bases at V and 7 bases at J, with 9 bases in the middle. Germline V gives CDR1 KGHSH, CDR2 LQKENI. CDR3 sequence: CASSPSPGGYTF. DNA of the CDR3: TGTGCCAGCTCACCCTCCCCGGGTGGCTACACCTTC. The variable domain in full, completed from reference TRBV18 and TRBJ1-2, reads NAGVMQNPRHLVRRRGQEARLRCSPMKGHSHVYWYRQLPEEGLKFMVYLQKENIIDESGMPKERFSAEFPKEGPSILRIQQVVRGDSAAYFCASSPSPGGYTFGSGTRLTVV.

The chain uses TRBV25-1 and TRBJ2-5, with D possibly TRBD2 on 6 matching bases. V was clipped by 1 base and J by 4 bases, with 13 bases between them. From germline, CDR1 is MGHDK and CDR2 SYGVNS. The CDR3 contains 15 residues. The CDR3 is CASSESGVRGETQYF. Here the CDR3 DNA reads TGTGCCAGCAGTGAATCGGGAGTACGGGGAGAGACCCAGTACTTC.

The chain couples TRBV7-2 to TRBJ2-7, with D perhaps matching TRBD1 (5 bases). V was shortened by 1 base and J by 4 bases, with 20 bases between the two germline ends. CDR1 is SGHTA, CDR2 FQGNSA, per germline. CDR3 length equals 17 residues. The CDR3 region has the DNA TGTGCCAGCAGCTTAGTTCAGGGCGGTTGGGCATGGTACGAGCAGTACTTC. Translated, it gives CASSLVQGGWAWYEQYF.

The chain uses TRBV12-3 or TRBV12-4 and TRBJ2-4, with unresolved D. The germline V and J ends were trimmed by 6 bases and 7 bases, with 10 bases remaining between them. The CDR3 covers 12 residues. CDR3 nucleotide sequence: TGTGCCAGCAGCTCAGGCCAGAACATTCAGTACTTC. The encoded protein is CASSSGQNIQYF.

The chain couples TRBV7-2 to TRBJ2-7; 9 bases are a match to TRBD1. The CDR3 has 15 amino acids. V dropped 5 bases and J dropped 3; count of bases not matched to a gene: 8. Germline loops: CDR1 SGHTA, CDR2 FQGNSA. In DNA form, the CDR3 reads TGTGCCAGCAGCCCCCCGGGACAGGGACACTACGAGCAGTACTTC. This gives the protein CASSPPGQGHYEQYF. Drawing the rest from reference TRBV7-2 and TRBJ2-7, the complete variable domain is GAGVSQSPSNKVTEKGKDVELRCDPISGHTALYWYRQSLGQGLEFLIYFQGNSAPDKSGLPSDRFSAERTGGSVSTLTIQRTQQEDSAVYLCASSPPGQGHYEQYFGPGTRLTVT.

The V and J genes are TRBV29-1 and TRBJ1-1, with no clear D. CDR1 is SQVTM and CDR2 is ANQGSEA in the germline V gene. This CDR3 spans 14 amino acids. V was clipped by 4 bases and J by 1 base, with 13 bases between them. In DNA form, the CDR3 reads TGCAGCGTTGCCCACTGGGCAGAGAACACTGAAGCTTTCTTT. It codes for CSVAHWAENTEAFF. Looking up the rest from reference TRBV29-1 and TRBJ1-1 gives the full variable domain: SAVISQKPSRDICQRGTSLTIQCQVDSQVTMMFWYRQQPGQSLTLIATANQGSEATYESGFVIDKFPISRPNLTFSTLTVSNMSPEDSSIYLCSVAHWAENTEAFFGQGTRLTVV.